These T cell receptor beta chains were read from a single sample in a study of response to subunit inactivated influenza vaccine. TCRdb called the RT-PCR reads again in MiXCR, with one record for every CDR3 protein. This table has 550,000 to 800,000 distinct CDR3 sequences, about a sixth appearing once. This specimen consisted of PBMCs from blood, obtained about 11 days after vaccination. These receptors were collected from a man aged 50 to 59 who received an inactivated influenza vaccine. CDR3s include the opening cysteine and the closing phenylalanine or tryptophan. Each record gives: V gene, D gene, J gene, clone size, CDR3 protein, CDR3 DNA. D genes are given only for firm matches. Rows give clone size only sometimes, using once, few, many, or a class for an expanded clone.

TRBV3-2,NA,TRBJ2-1,many,CASSDTGGPYNEQFF,TGTGCCAGCAGTGATACGGGGGGTCCATACAATGAGCAGTTCTTC
TRBV5-1,TRBD2,TRBJ2-3,NA,CASSDLAGVADTQYF,TGCGCCAGCAGCGACCTAGCGGGAGTGGCAGATACGCAGTATTTT
TRBV7-9,TRBD2,TRBJ2-7,once,CASSPRGGTSSYEQYF,TGTGCCAGCAGCCCTAGAGGGGGGACTAGCTCCTACGAGCAGTACTTC
TRBV4-1,NA,TRBJ2-1,NA,CASSPTSAFEQFF,TGCGCCAGCAGCCCTACCTCGGCGTTCGAGCAGTTCTTC
TRBV4-1,NA,TRBJ2-2,NA,CASSPDRLHTGELFF,TGCGCCAGCAGCCCCGACCGGCTTCACACCGGGGAGCTGTTTTTT
TRBV5-1,NA,TRBJ2-1,few,CASSWGLLQFF,TGCGCCAGCAGCTGGGGATTGCTGCAGTTCTTC
TRBV20-1,NA,TRBJ2-1,NA,CSASRALGNEQFF,TGCAGTGCTAGCAGGGCTTTGGGGAATGAGCAGTTCTTC
TRBV6-2/TRBV6-3,NA,TRBJ2-1,few,CASRTPRGSGSFSYNEQFF,TGTGCCAGCAGGACCCCTCGGGGGAGCGGCTCGTTTTCCTACAATGAGCAGTTCTTC
TRBV12-3/TRBV12-4,TRBD1,TRBJ2-3,many,CASSLRQGRTDTQYF,TGTGCCAGCAGTCTTAGACAGGGCCGGACAGATACGCAGTATTTT
TRBV20-1,TRBD1,TRBJ1-6,few,CSARYQGQGASPLHF,TGCAGTGCTAGATATCAAGGACAGGGCGCTTCACCCCTCCACTTT
TRBV4-2,TRBD2,TRBJ2-7,NA,CASSQDYGLAYASYEQYF,TGTGCCAGCAGCCAAGACTACGGACTAGCGTACGCCTCTTACGAGCAGTACTTC
TRBV13,TRBD1,TRBJ2-7,NA,CASSRGDRGPYEQYF,TGTGCCAGCAGCCGTGGGGACAGGGGCCCCTACGAGCAGTACTTC
TRBV15,TRBD1,TRBJ2-7,few,CATSKRQGVHEQYF,TGTGCCACCAGCAAGCGGCAGGGGGTGCACGAGCAGTACTTC
TRBV28,NA,TRBJ2-5,few,CASTLPGQETQYF,TGTGCCAGCACCCTGCCAGGACAAGAGACCCAGTACTTC
TRBV4-1,TRBD1,TRBJ2-6,NA,CASSQVPGQGTPGANVLTF,TGCGCCAGCAGCCAAGTTCCGGGACAGGGGACTCCTGGGGCCAACGTCCTGACTTTC
TRBV5-1,TRBD2,TRBJ2-1,NA,CASIAGLAGGRGDEQFF,TGCGCCAGCATCGCGGGACTAGCGGGGGGCCGGGGGGATGAGCAGTTCTTC
TRBV5-1,TRBD1,TRBJ2-2,few,CASSVLTGTDTGELFF,TGCGCCAGCAGCGTACTGACAGGGACGGACACCGGGGAGCTGTTTTTT
TRBV7-2,NA,TRBJ2-7,few,CASSLVGVVGYEQYF,TGTGCCAGCAGCTTAGTCGGGGTAGTGGGCTACGAGCAGTACTTC
TRBV7-2,TRBD2,TRBJ2-3,few,CASSPLAGRTDTQYF,TGTGCCAGCAGCCCTCTAGCGGGGAGGACAGATACGCAGTATTTT
TRBV5-5,NA,TRBJ2-7,NA,CASSSASRASEQYF,TGTGCCAGCAGCTCGGCTAGTCGGGCGAGCGAGCAGTACTTC
TRBV7-9,NA,TRBJ2-2,NA,CASSPALTGTGELFF,TGTGCCAGCAGCCCAGCCCTTACAGGGACCGGGGAGCTGTTTTTT
TRBV14,NA,TRBJ2-7,NA,CASSQGSQRASYEQYF,TGTGCCAGCAGCCAAGGGAGCCAGCGGGCCTCCTACGAGCAGTACTTC